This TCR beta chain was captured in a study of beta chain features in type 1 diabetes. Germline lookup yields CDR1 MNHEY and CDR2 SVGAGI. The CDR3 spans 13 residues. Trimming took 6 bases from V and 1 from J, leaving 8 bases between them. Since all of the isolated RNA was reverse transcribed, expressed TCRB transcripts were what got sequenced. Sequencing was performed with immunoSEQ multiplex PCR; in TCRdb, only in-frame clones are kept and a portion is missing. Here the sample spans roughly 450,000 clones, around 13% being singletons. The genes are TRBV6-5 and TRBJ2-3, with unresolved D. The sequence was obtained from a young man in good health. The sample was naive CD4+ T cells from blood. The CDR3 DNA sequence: TGTGCCAGCAGGGGGTTACGCACAGATACGCAGTATTTT. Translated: CASRGLRTDTQYF.